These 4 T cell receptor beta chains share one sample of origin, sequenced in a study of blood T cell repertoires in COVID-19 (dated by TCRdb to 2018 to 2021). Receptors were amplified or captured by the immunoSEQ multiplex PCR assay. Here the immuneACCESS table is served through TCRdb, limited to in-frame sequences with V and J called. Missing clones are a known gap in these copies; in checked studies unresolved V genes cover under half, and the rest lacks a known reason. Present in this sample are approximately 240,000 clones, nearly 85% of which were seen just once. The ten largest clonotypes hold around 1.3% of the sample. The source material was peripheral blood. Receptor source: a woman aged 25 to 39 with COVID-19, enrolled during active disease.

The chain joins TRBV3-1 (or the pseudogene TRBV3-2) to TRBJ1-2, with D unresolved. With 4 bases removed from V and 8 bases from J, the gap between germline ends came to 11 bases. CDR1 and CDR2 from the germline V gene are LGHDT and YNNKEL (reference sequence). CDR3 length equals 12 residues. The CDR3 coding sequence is TGTGCCAGCAGCCCTCCCTCAGGAGGCTACACCTTC. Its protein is CASSPPSGGYTF.

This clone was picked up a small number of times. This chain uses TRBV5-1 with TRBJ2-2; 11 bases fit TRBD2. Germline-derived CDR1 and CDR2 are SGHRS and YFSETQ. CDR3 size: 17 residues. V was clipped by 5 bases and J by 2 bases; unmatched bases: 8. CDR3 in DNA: TGCGCCAGCAGTAGCGGGACTAGCGGACACAACACCGGGGAGCTGTTTTTT. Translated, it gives CASSSGTSGHNTGELFF.

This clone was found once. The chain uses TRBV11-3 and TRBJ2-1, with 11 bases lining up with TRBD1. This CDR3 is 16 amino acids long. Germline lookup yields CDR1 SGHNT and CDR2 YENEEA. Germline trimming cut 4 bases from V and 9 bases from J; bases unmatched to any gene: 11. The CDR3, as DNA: TGTGCCAGCAGCTCCGGACAGGGGGCGGGCATGGGTGAGCAGTTCTTC. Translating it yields CASSSGQGAGMGEQFF.

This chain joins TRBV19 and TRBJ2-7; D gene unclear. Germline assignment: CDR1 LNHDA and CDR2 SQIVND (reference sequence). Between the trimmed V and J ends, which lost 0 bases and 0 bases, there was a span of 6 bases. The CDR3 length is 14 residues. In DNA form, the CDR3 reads TGTGCCAGTAGTATAGATCCCTACTCCTACGAGCAGTACTTC. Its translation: CASSIDPYSYEQYF.